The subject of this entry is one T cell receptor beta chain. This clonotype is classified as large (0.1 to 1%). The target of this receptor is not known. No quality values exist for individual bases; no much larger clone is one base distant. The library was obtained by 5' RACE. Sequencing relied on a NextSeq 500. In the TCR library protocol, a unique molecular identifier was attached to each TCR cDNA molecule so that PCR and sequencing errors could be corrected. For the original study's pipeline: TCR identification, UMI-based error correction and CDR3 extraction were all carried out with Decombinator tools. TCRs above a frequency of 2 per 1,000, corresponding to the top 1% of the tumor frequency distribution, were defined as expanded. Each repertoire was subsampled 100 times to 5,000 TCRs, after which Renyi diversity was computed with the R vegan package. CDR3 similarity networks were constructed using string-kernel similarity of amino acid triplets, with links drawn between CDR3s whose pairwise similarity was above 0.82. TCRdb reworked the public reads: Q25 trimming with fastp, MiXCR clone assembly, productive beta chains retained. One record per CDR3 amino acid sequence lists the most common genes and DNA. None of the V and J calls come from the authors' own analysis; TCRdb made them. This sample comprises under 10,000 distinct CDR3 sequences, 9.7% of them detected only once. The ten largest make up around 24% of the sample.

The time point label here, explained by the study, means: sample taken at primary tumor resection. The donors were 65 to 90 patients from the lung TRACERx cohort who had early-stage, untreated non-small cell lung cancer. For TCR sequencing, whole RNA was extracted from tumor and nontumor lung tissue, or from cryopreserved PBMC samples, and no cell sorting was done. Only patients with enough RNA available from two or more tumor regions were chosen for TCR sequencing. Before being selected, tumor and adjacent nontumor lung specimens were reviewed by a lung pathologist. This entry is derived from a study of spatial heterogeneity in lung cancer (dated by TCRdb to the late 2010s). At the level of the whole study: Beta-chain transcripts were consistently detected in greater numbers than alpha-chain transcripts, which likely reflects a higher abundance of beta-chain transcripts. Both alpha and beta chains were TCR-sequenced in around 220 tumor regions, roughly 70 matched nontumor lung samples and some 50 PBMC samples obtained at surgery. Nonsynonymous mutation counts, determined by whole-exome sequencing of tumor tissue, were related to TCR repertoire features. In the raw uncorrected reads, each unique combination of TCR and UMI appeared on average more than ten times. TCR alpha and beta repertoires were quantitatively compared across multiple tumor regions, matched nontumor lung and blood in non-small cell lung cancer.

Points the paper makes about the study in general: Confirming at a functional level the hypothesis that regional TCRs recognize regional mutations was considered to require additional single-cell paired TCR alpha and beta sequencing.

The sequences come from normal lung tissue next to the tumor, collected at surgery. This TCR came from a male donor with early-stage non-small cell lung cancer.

The DNA sequence is given as TGTGCCAGCAGTGTGACACTTAATCAGCCCCAGCATTTT. The translation is CASSVTLNQPQHF. Here the chain combines TRBV27 and TRBJ1-5, with the D gene uncertain. There are 13 amino acids in the CDR3, from cysteine to phenylalanine inclusive. Only the CDR3 region is kept as DNA, spanning 39 bases read in frame from base 1. Based on the germline V gene (reference sequence), the CDR1 and CDR2 sequences are MNHEY and SMNVEV. V and J are truncated by 5 bases and 4 bases respectively, leaving an intervening sequence of 9 bases.